The 19 T cell receptor beta chains in this list originate from one sample, sequenced in a study of T cell repertoires in cytomegalovirus infection. Each CDR3 protein is one row after TCRdb ran MiXCR on the reads. Of 110,000 or so distinct CDR3 sequences listed, around 30% were seen once; the top ten hold roughly 40%. The antigens of these receptors remain unknown. Sequencing used CD8+ T cells from cultured PBMCs, obtained from culture after CMV antigen stimulation. The receptors shown here come from a human donor in good health (CMV status not recorded). Some clones in this sample may be carry-over from other donors' samples.

The genes are TRBV12-3 or TRBV12-4 and TRBJ1-1; D call uncertain. The V end lost 1 base, the J end lost 12 bases, and 9 bases lay between the germline ends. The length of the CDR3 is 11 residues. The CDR3 sequence: CASSLVGLTFF. The CDR3 DNA is TGTGCCAGCAGTTTAGTGGGCCTGACTTTCTTT.

The chain combines TRBV12-3 or TRBV12-4 with TRBJ2-3; unclear D gene. The CDR3 spans 12 residues. V lost 0 bases and J 8 bases, leaving 6 bases between the germline ends. The CDR3 DNA is TGTGCCAGCAGTTTAGCGCGAGGTACGCAGTATTTT. This codes for CASSLARGTQYF.

This clonotype came up once. The chain has TRBV5-6 and TRBJ2-1; 11 bases fit TRBD2. The CDR3 contains 17 residues. After removal of 4 bases from V and 0 bases from J, the junction contained 6 bases not matched to a gene. Germline values: CDR1 SGHDT, CDR2 YYEEEE. CDR3 in DNA: TGTGCCAGCAGCGTAGCGGGGGGGCCCAACTCCTACAATGAGCAGTTCTTC. This encodes CASSVAGGPNSYNEQFF. The full variable domain, rest sourced from reference TRBV5-6 and TRBJ2-1, is DAGVTQSPTHLIKTRGQQVTLRCSPKSGHDTVSWYQQALGQGPQFIFQYYEEEERQRGNFPDRFSGHQFPNYSSELNVNALLLGDSALYLCASSVAGGPNSYNEQFFGPGTRLTVL.

The CDR3 DNA reads as TGTGCCAGCAGCAGCCAGGACAGGTTGGCCGGGGAGCTGTTTTTT. Its translation: CASSSQDRLAGELFF. The rearrangement joins TRBV6-6 to TRBJ2-2; TRBD1 aligns across 7 bases. V lost 6 bases to trimming and J lost 6 bases; unmatched junction nucleotides: 10. This CDR3 is built from 15 residues. Per the germline V gene, CDR1 is MNHNY and CDR2 is SVGAGI (reference sequence).

On this clonotype itself: One junction end does not reproduce the germline sequence, and a read error may be involved. The rearrangement links TRBV4-1 to TRBJ1-2; D ambiguous. CDR1 is MGHRA and CDR2 is YSYEKL in the germline V gene. This CDR3 has 14 amino acids. For the CDR3, the DNA is TGTGCCAGCAGCCAAGAGTCAGTGAACTATGGCTACACCTTC. This codes for CASSQESVNYGYTF.

The chain combines TRBV4-1 with TRBJ2-1, with 10 bases aligning to TRBD1. The CDR3 sequence is 16 residues long. After removal of 3 bases from V and 3 bases from J, the junction contained 5 bases not matched to a gene. Germline V gives CDR1 MGHRA, CDR2 YSYEKL. The CDR3 DNA is TGCGCCAGCAGCCACCCAGGACAGGGGGTCTACAATGAGCAGTTCTTC. The encoded protein is CASSHPGQGVYNEQFF.

V gene TRBV6-2 or TRBV6-3 combines with J gene TRBJ2-3, with D possibly being TRBD2 (6 bases). The germline V gene encodes CDR1 MNHEY and CDR2 SVGEGT. The V end lost 5 bases, the J end lost 0 bases, and 12 bases lay between the germline ends. The CDR3 covers 15 residues. The CDR3 spells CASSTGLRSTDTQYF. CDR3 nucleotides: TGTGCCAGCAGTACGGGACTTCGTAGCACAGATACGCAGTATTTT.

The genes are TRBV7-2 and TRBJ2-1; possible D gene TRBD2, 5 bases. Germline values: CDR1 SGHTA, CDR2 FQGNSA. The CDR3 has 17 residues. V lost 4 bases and J 0 bases, leaving 16 bases between the germline ends. The CDR3: CASSSLGGYSSYNEQFF. For the CDR3, the DNA is TGTGCCAGCAGCTCTTTGGGCGGGTATAGCTCCTACAATGAGCAGTTCTTC. Full variable domain (rest looked up from reference TRBV7-2 and TRBJ2-1): GAGVSQSPSNKVTEKGKDVELRCDPISGHTALYWYRQSLGQGLEFLIYFQGNSAPDKSGLPSDRFSAERTGGSVSTLTIQRTQQEDSAVYLCASSSLGGYSSYNEQFFGPGTRLTVL.

This clonotype showed up many times. The rearrangement links TRBV7-6 to TRBJ2-2; D is perhaps TRBD2 (6 bases). The CDR3 spans 14 residues. Germline V CDR1 and CDR2: SGHVS, FNYEAQ. V dropped 5 bases and J dropped 5 bases, with 12 bases sitting between them. The CDR3, as DNA: TGTGCCAGCAGCCTCGGGACTCTAACCGGGGAGCTGTTTTTT. Translated, it gives CASSLGTLTGELFF.

This clonotype was counted a few times. The chain is built from TRBV19 and TRBJ2-7; 8 positions agree with TRBD1. Germline lookup yields CDR1 LNHDA and CDR2 SQIVND (reference sequence). The CDR3 has 14 amino acids. Unmatched junction bases numbered 7, after V lost 7 bases and J lost 2 bases. CDR3 coding DNA: TGTGCCAGTACCCCAGGACAGGGTCCCTACGAGCAGTACTTC. Its translation is CASTPGQGPYEQYF.

The chain uses TRBV20-1 and TRBJ1-5; D possibly corresponds to TRBD1 (5 bases). Trimming stripped 4 bases from V and 4 bases from J, with 20 bases between. CDR1 is DFQATT, CDR2 SNEGSKA, per germline (reference sequence). This CDR3 region has 16 residues. The CDR3 here is CSAIKDTQGGNQPQHF. The CDR3 coding sequence is TGCAGTGCTATAAAGGACACGCAGGGAGGGAATCAGCCCCAGCATTTT.

Comment on this clonotype: A read error is possible here, since a much larger clone lies one base away. The chain combines TRBV11-1 with TRBJ1-2, with TRBD1 matching over 7 bases. Germline CDR1 and CDR2: SGHAT and FQDESV (reference sequence). The V segment lost 2 bases and the J segment 4 bases; nucleotides outside the gene matches: 1. This CDR3 has 13 residues. The CDR3 is CASSLRDSYGYTF. In DNA, the CDR3 is TGTGCCAGCAGCTTACGGGACAGCTATGGCTACACCTTC.

This clonotype was seen a few times. The chain's CDR3 is CATSPGRGLVNEKLFF. CDR3 DNA: TGTGCCACCAGCCCGGGACGCGGACTCGTGAATGAAAAACTGTTTTTT. The chain links TRBV24-1 to TRBJ1-4; D might be TRBD1 (5 bases). The CDR3 contains 16 residues. The germline V gene encodes CDR1 KGHDR and CDR2 SFDVKD. V dropped 7 bases and J dropped 5 bases, with 19 bases sitting between them.

The chain joins TRBV9 to TRBJ2-5; no definite D call. Germline CDR1 is SGDLS and CDR2 is YYNGEE. V gave up 3 bases and J gave up 9 bases, with 6 bases separating them. This CDR3 has 10 residues. The DNA of the CDR3 is TGTGCCAGCAGCGGCGATGCCCAGTACTTC. This codes for CASSGDAQYF.

This clonotype appeared a few times. The rearrangement uses TRBV2 and TRBJ1-3; D not certain. CDR3 length: 13 residues. CDR1 SNHLY and CDR2 FYNNEI come from the germline V gene. V lost 5 bases, J lost 5 bases, and 10 bases lay in between. The chain's CDR3 is CASSRIKRNTIYF. The CDR3 DNA reads TGTGCCAGCAGTAGAATTAAGCGAAACACCATATATTTT.

Many counts were recorded for this clonotype. The genes are TRBV7-9 and TRBJ2-7; D is perhaps TRBD1 (5 bases). This CDR3 has 12 residues. CDR1 is SEHNR, CDR2 FQNEAQ, per germline (reference sequence). Trimming stripped 6 bases from V and 0 bases from J, with 6 bases between. In DNA form, the CDR3 reads TGTGCCAGCAGTCAGGGCTCCTACGAGCAGTACTTC. Its protein product is CASSQGSYEQYF.

This chain connects TRBV12-3 or TRBV12-4 to TRBJ1-1; 9 bases are shared with TRBD1. V lost 6 bases and J lost 11; bases outside the gene matches: 7. This CDR3 has 12 amino acids. In nucleotides, the CDR3 is TGTGCCAGCAGAAACAGGGGGCTCAGCGCTTTCTTT. It translates to CASRNRGLSAFF.

The V call is TRBV6-5, the J call TRBJ1-1, with 7 bases lining up with TRBD1. Germline V gives CDR1 MNHEY, CDR2 SVGAGI. V shed 2 bases, J shed 5 bases, and the junction held 8 bases outside the gene matches. CDR3 length equals 15 residues. The DNA of the CDR3 is TGTGCCAGCAGTTACGATGTTGCAGGGGGTACTGAAGCTTTCTTT. As protein: CASSYDVAGGTEAFF.

The chain combines TRBV5-5 with TRBJ2-2, with 7 positions matching TRBD1. Trimming took 0 bases from V and 9 from J; bases not matched to a gene: 5. This CDR3 contains 14 residues. Germline V gene sequence: CDR1 SGHKS, CDR2 YYEKEE (reference sequence). The DNA of the CDR3 is TGTGCCAGCAGCTTGGGACAGGGTCCGCGGGAGCTGTTTTTT. Translated: CASSLGQGPRELFF.